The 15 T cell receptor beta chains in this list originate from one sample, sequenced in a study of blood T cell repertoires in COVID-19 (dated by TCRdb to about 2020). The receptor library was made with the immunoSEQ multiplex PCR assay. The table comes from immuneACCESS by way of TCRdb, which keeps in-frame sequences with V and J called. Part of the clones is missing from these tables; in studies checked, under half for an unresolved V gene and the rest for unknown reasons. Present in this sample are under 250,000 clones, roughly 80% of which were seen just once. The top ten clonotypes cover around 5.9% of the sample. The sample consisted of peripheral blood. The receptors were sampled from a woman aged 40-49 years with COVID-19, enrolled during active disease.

The CDR3 coding sequence is TGTGCCAGCAGCCGACTATTGACAGGGGGCTCCTACAATGAGCAGTTCTTC. It is translated as CASSRLLTGGSYNEQFF. The chain joins TRBV13 to TRBJ2-1; 9 bases map to TRBD1. Germline V lookup: CDR1 PRHDT, CDR2 FYEKMQ (reference sequence). CDR3 length: 17 residues. With V trimmed by 5 bases and J by 0 bases, 8 bases remained unmatched.

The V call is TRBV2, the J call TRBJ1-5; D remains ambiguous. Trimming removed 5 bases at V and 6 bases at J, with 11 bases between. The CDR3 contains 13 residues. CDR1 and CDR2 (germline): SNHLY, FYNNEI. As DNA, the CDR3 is TGTGCCAGCAGTATCCAGGTCTTTCAGCCCCAGCATTTT. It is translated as CASSIQVFQPQHF. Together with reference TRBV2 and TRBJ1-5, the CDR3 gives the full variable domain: EPEVTQTPSHQVTQMGQEVILRCVPISNHLYFYWYRQILGQKVEFLVSFYNNEISEKSEIFDDQFSVERPDGSNFTLKIRSTKLEDSAMYFCASSIQVFQPQHFGDGTRLSIL.

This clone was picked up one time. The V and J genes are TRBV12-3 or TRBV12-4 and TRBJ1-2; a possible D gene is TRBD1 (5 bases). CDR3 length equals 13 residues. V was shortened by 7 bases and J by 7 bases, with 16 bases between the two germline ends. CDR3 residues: CASISPSGAGYTF. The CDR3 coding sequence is TGTGCCAGCATCTCCCCGAGCGGGGCTGGCTACACCTTC.

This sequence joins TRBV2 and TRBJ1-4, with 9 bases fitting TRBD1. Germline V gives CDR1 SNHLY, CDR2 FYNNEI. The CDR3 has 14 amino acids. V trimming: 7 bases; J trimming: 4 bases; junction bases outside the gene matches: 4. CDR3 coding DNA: TGTGCCAGCAAGGAGACAGGGGGTAATGAAAAACTGTTTTTT. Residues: CASKETGGNEKLFF. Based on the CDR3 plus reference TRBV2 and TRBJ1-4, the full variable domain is EPEVTQTPSHQVTQMGQEVILRCVPISNHLYFYWYRQILGQKVEFLVSFYNNEISEKSEIFDDQFSVERPDGSNFTLKIRSTKLEDSAMYFCASKETGGNEKLFFGSGTQLSVL.

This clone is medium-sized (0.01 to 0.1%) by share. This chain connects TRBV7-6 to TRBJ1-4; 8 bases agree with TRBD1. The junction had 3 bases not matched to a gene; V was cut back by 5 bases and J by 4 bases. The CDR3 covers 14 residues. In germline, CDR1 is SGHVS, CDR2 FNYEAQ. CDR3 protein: CASSGQGFNEKLFF. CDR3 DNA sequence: TGTGCCAGCAGCGGACAGGGTTTTAATGAAAAACTGTTTTTT.

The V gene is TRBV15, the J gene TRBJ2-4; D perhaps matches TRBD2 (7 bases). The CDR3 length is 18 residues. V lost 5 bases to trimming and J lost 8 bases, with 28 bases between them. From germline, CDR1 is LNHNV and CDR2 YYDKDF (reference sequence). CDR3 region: CATSSTVWGGRVVDIQYF. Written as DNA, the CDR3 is TGTGCCACCAGCTCGACTGTCTGGGGGGGGCGCGTGGTGGACATTCAGTACTTC.

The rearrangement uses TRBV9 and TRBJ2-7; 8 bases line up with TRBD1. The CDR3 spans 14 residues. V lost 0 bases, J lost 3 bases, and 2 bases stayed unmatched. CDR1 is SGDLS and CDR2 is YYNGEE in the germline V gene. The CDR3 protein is CASSVGTGFYEQYF. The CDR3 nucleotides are TGTGCCAGCAGCGTAGGGACAGGGTTCTACGAGCAGTACTTC. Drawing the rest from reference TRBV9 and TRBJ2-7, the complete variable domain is DSGVTQTPKHLITATGQRVTLRCSPRSGDLSVYWYQQSLDQGLQFLIQYYNGEERAKGNILERFSAQQFPDLHSELNLSSLELGDSALYFCASSVGTGFYEQYFGPGTRLTVT.

In DNA, the CDR3 is TGTGCCAGCTCAGGGGCGATATTACAAGAGACCCAGTACTTC. Translation: CASSGAILQETQYF. The J gene is TRBJ2-5, the V gene TRBV5-4; D is possibly TRBD1 (6 bases). There are 14 residues in the CDR3. V lost 7 bases to trimming and J lost 2 bases, with 15 bases between them. Per the germline V gene, CDR1 is SGHNT and CDR2 is YYREEE (reference sequence).

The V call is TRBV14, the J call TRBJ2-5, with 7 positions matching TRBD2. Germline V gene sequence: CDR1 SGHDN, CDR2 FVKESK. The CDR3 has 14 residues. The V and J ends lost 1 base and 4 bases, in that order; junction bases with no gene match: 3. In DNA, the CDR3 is TGTGCCAGCAGCCAAGTGGGAGGGGTAGAGACCCAGTACTTC. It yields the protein CASSQVGGVETQYF.

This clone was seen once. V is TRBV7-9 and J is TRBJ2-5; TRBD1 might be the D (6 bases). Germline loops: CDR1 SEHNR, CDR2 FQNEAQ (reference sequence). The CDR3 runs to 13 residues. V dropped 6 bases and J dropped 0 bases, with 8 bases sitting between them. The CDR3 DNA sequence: TGTGCCAGCAGTTGGGGGCACCAAGAGACCCAGTACTTC. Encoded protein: CASSWGHQETQYF. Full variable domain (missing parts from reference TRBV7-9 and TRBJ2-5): DTGVSQNPRHKITKRGQNVTFRCDPISEHNRLYWYRQTLGQGPEFLTYFQNEAQLEKSRLLSDRFSAERPKGSFSTLEIQRTEQGDSAMYLCASSWGHQETQYFGPGTRLLVL.

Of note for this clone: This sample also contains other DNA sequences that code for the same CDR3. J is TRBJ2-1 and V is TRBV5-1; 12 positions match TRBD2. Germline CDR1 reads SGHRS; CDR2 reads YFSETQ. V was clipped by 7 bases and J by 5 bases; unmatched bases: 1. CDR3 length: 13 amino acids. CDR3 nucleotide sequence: TGCGCCAGCTCTAGCGGGGGGGACAATGAGCAGTTCTTC. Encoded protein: CASSSGGDNEQFF. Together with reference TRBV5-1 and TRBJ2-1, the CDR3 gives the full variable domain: KAGVTQTPRYLIKTRGQQVTLSCSPISGHRSVSWYQQTPGQGLQFLFEYFSETQRNKGNFPGRFSGRQFSNSRSEMNVSTLELGDSALYLCASSSGGDNEQFFGPGTRLTVL.

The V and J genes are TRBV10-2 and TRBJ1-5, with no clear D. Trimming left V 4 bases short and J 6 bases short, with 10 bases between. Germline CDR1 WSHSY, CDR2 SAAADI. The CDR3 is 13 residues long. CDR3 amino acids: CASSGEGFQPQHF. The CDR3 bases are TGCGCCAGCAGTGGGGAGGGTTTTCAGCCCCAGCATTTT.

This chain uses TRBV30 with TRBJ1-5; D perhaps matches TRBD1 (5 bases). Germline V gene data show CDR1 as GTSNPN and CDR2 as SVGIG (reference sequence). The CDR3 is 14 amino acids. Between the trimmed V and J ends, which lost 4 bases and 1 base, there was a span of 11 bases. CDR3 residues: CAWTQGPSNQPQHF. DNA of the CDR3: TGTGCCTGGACCCAGGGCCCGAGCAATCAGCCCCAGCATTTT.

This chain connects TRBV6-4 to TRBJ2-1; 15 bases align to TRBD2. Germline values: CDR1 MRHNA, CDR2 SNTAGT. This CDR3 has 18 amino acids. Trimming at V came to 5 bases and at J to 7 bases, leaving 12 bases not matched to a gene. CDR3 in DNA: TGTGCCAGCAGTCCCGGGACTAGCGGGGGGACTTTAAGGAATGAGCAGTTCTTC. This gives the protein CASSPGTSGGTLRNEQFF.

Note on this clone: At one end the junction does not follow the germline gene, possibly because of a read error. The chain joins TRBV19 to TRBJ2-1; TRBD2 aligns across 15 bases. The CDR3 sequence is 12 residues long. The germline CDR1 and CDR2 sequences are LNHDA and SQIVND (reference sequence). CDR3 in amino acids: CASSMGTSGGIF. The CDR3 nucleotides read TGTGCCAGTAGTATGGGGACTAGCGGGGGGATCTTC.